The entry that follows covers one T cell receptor beta chain sequence. This entry belongs to a study of blood T cell repertoires in COVID-19. The assay was immunoSEQ multiplex PCR, and TCRdb's table has in-frame clones only and misses some. The sample includes around 190,000 clones, 82% seen only once; the top ten take approximately 8%. The sample comprised peripheral blood. The sequence was collected from a woman in her sixties with COVID-19, enrolled during active disease.

The CDR3 spells CASRGQGPPQHF. CDR3 nucleotide sequence: TGTGCCAGCAGAGGACAGGGCCCGCCCCAGCATTTT. The gene calls are TRBV6-5 and TRBJ1-5, with 8 positions matching TRBD1. The CDR3 has 12 amino acids. V was pared by 6 bases and J by 9 bases, with 4 bases of the junction left unmatched. Looked up from germline, CDR1 is MNHEY and CDR2 is SVGAGI.